This TCR beta chain was sequenced in a study of Siglec-9 on CD8 T cells in melanoma. Comment on this clone: A read error may account for a junction end that differs from germline.

Sequencing used immunoSEQ multiplex PCR; TCRdb keeps in-frame clones, though not all of them. Of tens of thousands of clones listed, more than 80% were seen once; the top ten hold roughly 6.3%. Sequencing was carried out using Siglec-9- CD8+ T cells sorted from blood. The TCR comes from a human donor in good health.

DNA for the CDR3: TGTGCCAGCGGGTTGCCCGGCGGGACAGGGGGCCAGCACGGTGTCTTC. This gives the protein CASGLPGGTGGQHGVF. The genes are TRBV7-6 and TRBJ2-1; TRBD1 aligns across 12 bases. The length of the CDR3 is 16 residues. The germline CDR1 and CDR2 sequences are SGHVS and FNYEAQ. The full variable domain, rest sourced from reference TRBV7-6 and TRBJ2-1, is GAGVSQSPRYKVTKRGQDVALRCDPISGHVSLYWYRQALGQGPEFLTYFNYEAQQDKSGLPNDRFSAERPEGSISTLTIQRTEQRDSAMYRCASGLPGGTGGQHGVFGPGTRLTVL.